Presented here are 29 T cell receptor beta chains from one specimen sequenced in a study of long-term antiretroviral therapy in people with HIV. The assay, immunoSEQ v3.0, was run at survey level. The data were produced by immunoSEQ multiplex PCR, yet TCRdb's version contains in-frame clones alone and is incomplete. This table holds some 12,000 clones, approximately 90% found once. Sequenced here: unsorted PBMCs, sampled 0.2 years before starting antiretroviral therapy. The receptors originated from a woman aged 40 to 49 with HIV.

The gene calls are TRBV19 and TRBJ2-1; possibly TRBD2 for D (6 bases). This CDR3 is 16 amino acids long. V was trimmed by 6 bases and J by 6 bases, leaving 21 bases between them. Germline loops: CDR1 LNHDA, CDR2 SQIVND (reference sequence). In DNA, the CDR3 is TGTGCCAGTAGGCCCTCCGGAGGCGGGGCAGGCAATGAGCAGTTCTTC. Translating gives CASRPSGGGAGNEQFF.

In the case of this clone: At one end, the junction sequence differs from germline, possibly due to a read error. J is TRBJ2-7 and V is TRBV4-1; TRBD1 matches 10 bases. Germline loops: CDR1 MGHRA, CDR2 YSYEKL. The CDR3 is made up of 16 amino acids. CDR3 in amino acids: CASSLAGTGASYEQYF. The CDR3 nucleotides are TGTGCCAGCAGCTTGGCCGGGACAGGGGCCTCCTACGAGCAGTACTTC.

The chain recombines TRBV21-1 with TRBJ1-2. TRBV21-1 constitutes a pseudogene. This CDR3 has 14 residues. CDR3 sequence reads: CASSPTPFNYGYTF. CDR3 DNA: TGTGCCAGCAGTCCCACCCCCTTTAACTATGGCTACACCTTC.

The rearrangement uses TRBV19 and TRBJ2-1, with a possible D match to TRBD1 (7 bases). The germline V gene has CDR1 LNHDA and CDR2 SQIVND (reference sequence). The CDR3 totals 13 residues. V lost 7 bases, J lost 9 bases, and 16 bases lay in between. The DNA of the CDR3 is TGTGCCAGTACAGGGGGGTGGGTAGGTGAGCAGTTCTTC. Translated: CASTGGWVGEQFF. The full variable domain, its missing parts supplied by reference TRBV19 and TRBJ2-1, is DGGITQSPKYLFRKEGQNVTLSCEQNLNHDAMYWYRQDPGQGLRLIYYSQIVNDFQKGDIAEGYSVSREKKESFPLTVTSAQKNPTAFYLCASTGGWVGEQFFGPGTRLTVL.

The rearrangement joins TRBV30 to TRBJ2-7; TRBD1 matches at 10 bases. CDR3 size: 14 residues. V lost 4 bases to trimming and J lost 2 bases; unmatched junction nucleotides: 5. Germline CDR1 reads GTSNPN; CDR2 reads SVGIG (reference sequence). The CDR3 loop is CAWMGQGPPYEQYF. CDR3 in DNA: TGTGCCTGGATGGGACAGGGGCCACCCTACGAGCAGTACTTC.

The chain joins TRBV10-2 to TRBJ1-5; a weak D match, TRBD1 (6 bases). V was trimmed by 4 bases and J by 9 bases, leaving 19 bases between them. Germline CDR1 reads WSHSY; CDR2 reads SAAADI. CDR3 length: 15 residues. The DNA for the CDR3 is TGCGCCAGCAGTGGGGCCGGGGGGGCTAAGCGGCCCCAGCATTTT. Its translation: CASSGAGGAKRPQHF.

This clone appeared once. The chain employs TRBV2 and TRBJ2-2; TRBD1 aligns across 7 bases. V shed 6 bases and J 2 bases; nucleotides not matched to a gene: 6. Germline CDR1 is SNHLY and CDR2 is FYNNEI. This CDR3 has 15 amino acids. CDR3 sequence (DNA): TGTGCCAGCAGAGGGACAGACAGAAACACCGGGGAGCTGTTTTTT. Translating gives CASRGTDRNTGELFF.

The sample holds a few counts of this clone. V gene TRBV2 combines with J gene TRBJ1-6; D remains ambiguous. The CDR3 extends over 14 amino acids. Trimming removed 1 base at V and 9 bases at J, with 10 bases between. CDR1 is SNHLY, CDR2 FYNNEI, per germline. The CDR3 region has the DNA TGTGCCAGCAGTGAAGGGTCCGTAGCTTCACCCCTCCACTTT. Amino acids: CASSEGSVASPLHF. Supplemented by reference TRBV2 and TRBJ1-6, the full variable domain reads EPEVTQTPSHQVTQMGQEVILRCVPISNHLYFYWYRQILGQKVEFLVSFYNNEISEKSEIFDDQFSVERPDGSNFTLKIRSTKLEDSAMYFCASSEGSVASPLHFGNGTRLTVT.

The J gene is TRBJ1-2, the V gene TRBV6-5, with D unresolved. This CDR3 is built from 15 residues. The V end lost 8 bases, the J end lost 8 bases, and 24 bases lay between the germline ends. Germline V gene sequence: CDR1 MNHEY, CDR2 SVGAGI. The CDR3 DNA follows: TGTGCCAGCCGCGAGCGGGTCCAAACCCAGCTCGGCTACACCTTC. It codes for CASRERVQTQLGYTF.

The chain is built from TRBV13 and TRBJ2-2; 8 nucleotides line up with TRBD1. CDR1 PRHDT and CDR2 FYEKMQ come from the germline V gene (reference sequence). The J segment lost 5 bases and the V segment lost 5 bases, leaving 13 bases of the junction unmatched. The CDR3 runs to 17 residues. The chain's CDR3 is CASSPTRSQGDTGELFF. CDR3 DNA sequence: TGTGCCAGCAGCCCGACCCGATCACAGGGGGATACCGGGGAGCTGTTTTTT. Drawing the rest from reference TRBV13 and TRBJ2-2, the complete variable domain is AAGVIQSPRHLIKEKRETATLKCYPIPRHDTVYWYQQGPGQDPQFLISFYEKMQSDKGSIPDRFSAQQFSDYHSELNMSSLELGDSALYFCASSPTRSQGDTGELFFGEGSRLTVL.

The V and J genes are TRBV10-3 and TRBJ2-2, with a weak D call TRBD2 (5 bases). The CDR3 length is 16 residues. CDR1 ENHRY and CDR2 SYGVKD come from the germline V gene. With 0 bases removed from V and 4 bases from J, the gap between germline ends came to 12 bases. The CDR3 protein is CAISESGVEVTGELFF. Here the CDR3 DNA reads TGTGCCATCAGTGAGTCTGGTGTGGAGGTCACCGGGGAGCTGTTTTTT.

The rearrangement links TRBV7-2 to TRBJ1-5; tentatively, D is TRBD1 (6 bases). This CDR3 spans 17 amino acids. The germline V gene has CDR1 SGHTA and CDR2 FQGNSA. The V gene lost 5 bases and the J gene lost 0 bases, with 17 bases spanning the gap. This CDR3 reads CASSRTGGLYSNQPQHF. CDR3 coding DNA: TGTGCCAGCAGCCGGACGGGGGGCCTTTATAGCAATCAGCCCCAGCATTTT.

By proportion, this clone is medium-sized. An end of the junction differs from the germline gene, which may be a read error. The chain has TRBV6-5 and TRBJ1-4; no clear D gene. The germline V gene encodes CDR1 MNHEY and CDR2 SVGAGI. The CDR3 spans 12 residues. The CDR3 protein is CASSPHSAPEVF. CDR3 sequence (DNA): TGTGCCAGCAGCCCCCATTCGGCCCCAGAGGTTTTT.

CDR3 nucleotide sequence: TGCGCCAGCAGCCCGGGACAGGGGAACACAGATACGCAGTATTTT. This encodes CASSPGQGNTDTQYF. V is TRBV5-1 and J is TRBJ2-3; 10 bases match TRBD1. J was trimmed by 2 bases and V by 4 bases; bases with no gene match: 4. The CDR3 is 15 residues long. Per the germline V gene, CDR1 is SGHRS and CDR2 is YFSETQ.

The CDR3 nucleotides are TGTGCCAGCAGCTTAGCGCAGGGGGGTGAAGCTTTCTTT. Residues: CASSLAQGGEAFF. This chain connects TRBV7-9 to TRBJ1-1; TRBD1 matches 7 bases. J gave up 7 bases and V 0 bases, and 2 bases lay outside the gene matches. CDR3 size: 13 residues. Germline loops: CDR1 SEHNR, CDR2 FQNEAQ (reference sequence).

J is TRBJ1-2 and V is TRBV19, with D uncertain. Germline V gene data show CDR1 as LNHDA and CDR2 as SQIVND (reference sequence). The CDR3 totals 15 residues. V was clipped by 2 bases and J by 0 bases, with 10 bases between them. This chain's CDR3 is CASSITGRANYGYTF. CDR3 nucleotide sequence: TGTGCCAGTAGTATAACCGGCCGAGCTAACTATGGCTACACCTTC.

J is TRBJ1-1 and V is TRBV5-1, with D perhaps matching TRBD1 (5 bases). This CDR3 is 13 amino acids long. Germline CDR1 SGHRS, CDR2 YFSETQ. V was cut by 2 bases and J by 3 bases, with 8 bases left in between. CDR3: CASSFTGDTEAFF. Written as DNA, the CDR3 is TGCGCCAGCAGCTTCACAGGAGACACTGAAGCTTTCTTT.

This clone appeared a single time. The DNA of the CDR3 is TGTGCCAGCAGCCAGACAGGGGTCCACTATGGCTACACCTTC. Protein product: CASSQTGVHYGYTF. This chain connects TRBV5-6 to TRBJ1-2, with 8 nucleotides matching TRBD1. The germline V gene encodes CDR1 SGHDT and CDR2 YYEEEE. V trimming: 4 bases; J trimming: 3 bases; junction bases outside the gene matches: 5. There are 14 residues in the CDR3.

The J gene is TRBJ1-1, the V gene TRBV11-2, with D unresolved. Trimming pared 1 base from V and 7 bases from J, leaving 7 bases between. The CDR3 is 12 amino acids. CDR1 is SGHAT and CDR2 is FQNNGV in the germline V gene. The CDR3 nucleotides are TGTGCCAGCAGCTTAGTAGGACGTGAAGCTTTCTTT. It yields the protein CASSLVGREAFF. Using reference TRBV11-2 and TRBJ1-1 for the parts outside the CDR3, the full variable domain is EAGVAQSPRYKIIEKRQSVAFWCNPISGHATLYWYQQILGQGPKLLIQFQNNGVVDDSQLPKDRFSAERLKGVDSTLKIQPAKLEDSAVYLCASSLVGREAFFGQGTRLTVV.

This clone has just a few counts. This CDR3 is CSPGISGGDTEAFF. The CDR3, as DNA: TGCAGCCCAGGAATATCAGGGGGGGACACTGAAGCTTTCTTT. The chain combines TRBV29-1 with TRBJ1-1, with 7 nucleotides matching TRBD1. The germline gives CDR1 SQVTM, CDR2 ANQGSEA. The V gene end was trimmed by 8 bases and the J gene end by 3 bases; junction bases not matched to a gene: 12. The CDR3 consists of 14 residues.

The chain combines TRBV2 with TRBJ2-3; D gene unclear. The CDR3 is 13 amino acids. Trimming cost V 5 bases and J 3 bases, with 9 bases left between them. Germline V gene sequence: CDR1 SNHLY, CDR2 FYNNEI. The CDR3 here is CASSSYYTDTQYF. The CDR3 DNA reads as TGTGCCAGCAGTAGCTATTATACAGATACGCAGTATTTT.

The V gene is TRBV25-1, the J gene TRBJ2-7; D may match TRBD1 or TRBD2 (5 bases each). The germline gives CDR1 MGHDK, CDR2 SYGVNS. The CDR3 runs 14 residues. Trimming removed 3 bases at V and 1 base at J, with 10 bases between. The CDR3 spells CASSEGTVSYEQYF. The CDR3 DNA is TGTGCCAGCAGTGAGGGGACCGTATCCTACGAGCAGTACTTC.

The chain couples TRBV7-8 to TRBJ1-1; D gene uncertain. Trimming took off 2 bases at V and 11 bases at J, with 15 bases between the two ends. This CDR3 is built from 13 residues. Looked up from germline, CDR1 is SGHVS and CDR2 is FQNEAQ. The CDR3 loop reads CASSLRVVGGAFF. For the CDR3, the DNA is TGTGCCAGCAGCTTAAGGGTAGTAGGTGGGGCTTTCTTT. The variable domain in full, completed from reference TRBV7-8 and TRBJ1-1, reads GAGVSQSPRYKVAKRGQDVALRCDPISGHVSLFWYQQALGQGPEFLTYFQNEAQLDKSGLPSDRFFAERPEGSVSTLKIQRTQQEDSAVYLCASSLRVVGGAFFGQGTRLTVV.

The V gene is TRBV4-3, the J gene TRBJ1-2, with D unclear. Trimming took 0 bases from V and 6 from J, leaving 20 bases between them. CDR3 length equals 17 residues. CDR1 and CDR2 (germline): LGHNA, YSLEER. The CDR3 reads CASSQDLSAGVRNGYTF. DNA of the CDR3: TGCGCCAGCAGCCAAGACCTCTCGGCCGGGGTGCGGAATGGCTACACCTTC.

Here the CDR3 DNA reads TGTGCCATCAGGGCTACAGGGGGCATTGGGAACACTGAAGCTTTCTTT. This encodes CAIRATGGIGNTEAFF. This chain connects TRBV10-3 to TRBJ1-1, with 9 bases lining up with TRBD1. The CDR3 has 16 residues. V gave up 6 bases and J gave up 1 base; unmatched junction bases: 9. Germline V gives CDR1 ENHRY, CDR2 SYGVKD.

Written as DNA, the CDR3 is TGCGCCAGCAGCCCAGGACCGTGGAACACTGAAGCTTTCTTT. It translates to CASSPGPWNTEAFF. The chain is built from TRBV4-3 and TRBJ1-1; D is ambiguous. Looked up from germline, CDR1 is LGHNA and CDR2 is YSLEER. This CDR3 has 14 residues. The V end lost 4 bases, the J end lost 1 base, and 10 bases lay between the germline ends.

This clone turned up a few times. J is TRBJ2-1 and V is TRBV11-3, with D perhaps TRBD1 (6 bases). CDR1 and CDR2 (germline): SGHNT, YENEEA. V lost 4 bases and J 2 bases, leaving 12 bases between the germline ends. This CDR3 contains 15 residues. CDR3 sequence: CASSSAGAPYNEQFF. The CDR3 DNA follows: TGTGCCAGCAGCTCGGCAGGGGCTCCCTACAATGAGCAGTTCTTC.

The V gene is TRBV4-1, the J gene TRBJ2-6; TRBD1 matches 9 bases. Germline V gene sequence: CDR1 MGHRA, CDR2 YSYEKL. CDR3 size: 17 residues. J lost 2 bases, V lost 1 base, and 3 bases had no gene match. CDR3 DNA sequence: TGCGCCAGCAGCCAAGCCAACAGGGGGCCTGGGGCCAACGTCCTGACTTTC. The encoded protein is CASSQANRGPGANVLTF.

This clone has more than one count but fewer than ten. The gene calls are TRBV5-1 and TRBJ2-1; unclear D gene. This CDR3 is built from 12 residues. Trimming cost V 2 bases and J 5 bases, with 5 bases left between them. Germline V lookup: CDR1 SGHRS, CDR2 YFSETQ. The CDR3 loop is CASSFAHNEQFF. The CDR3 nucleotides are TGCGCCAGCAGCTTCGCCCACAATGAGCAGTTCTTC.